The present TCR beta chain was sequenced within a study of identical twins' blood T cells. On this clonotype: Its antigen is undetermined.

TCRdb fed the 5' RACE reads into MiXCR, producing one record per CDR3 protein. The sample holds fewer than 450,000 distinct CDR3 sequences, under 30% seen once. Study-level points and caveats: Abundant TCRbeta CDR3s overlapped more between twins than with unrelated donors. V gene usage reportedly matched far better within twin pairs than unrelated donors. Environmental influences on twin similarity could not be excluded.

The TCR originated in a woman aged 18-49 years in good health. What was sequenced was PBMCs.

CDR3 protein: CASGYELTRQVALHF. The DNA for the CDR3 is TGTGCCAGCGGCTACGAACTTACACGACAGGTAGCCCTCCACTTT. The chain joins TRBV7-8 to TRBJ1-6, with a weak D call TRBD1 (6 bases). Trimming cost V 8 bases and J 14 bases, with 25 bases left between them. Germline CDR1 reads SGHVS; CDR2 reads FQNEAQ. The CDR3 has 15 amino acids.